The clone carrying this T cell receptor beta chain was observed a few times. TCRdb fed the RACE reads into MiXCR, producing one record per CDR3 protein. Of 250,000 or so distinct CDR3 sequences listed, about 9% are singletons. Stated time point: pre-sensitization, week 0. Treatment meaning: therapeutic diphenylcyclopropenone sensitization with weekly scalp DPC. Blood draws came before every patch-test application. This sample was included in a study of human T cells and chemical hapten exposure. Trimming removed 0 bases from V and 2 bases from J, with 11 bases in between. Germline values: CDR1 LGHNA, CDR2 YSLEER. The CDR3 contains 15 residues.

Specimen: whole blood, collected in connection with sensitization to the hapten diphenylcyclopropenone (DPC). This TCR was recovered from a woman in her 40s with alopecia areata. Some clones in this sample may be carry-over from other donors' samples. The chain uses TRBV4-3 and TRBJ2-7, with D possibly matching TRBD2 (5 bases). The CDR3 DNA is TGCGCCAGCAGCCAAGATAGGACTGGTGCCTACGAGCAGTACTTC. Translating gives CASSQDRTGAYEQYF.